These T cell receptor beta chains were read from a single sample in a study of beta chain features in type 1 diabetes. TCRdb's table, derived via immunoSEQ multiplex PCR, lists solely in-frame clones and lacks some. The sample includes 600,000 to 700,000 clones, 12% of them seen just once. Sequenced: naive CD4+ T cells from blood. The receptors were sampled from a man under 40 with type 1 diabetes. Each CDR3 is given with its conserved first and last residue. Fields, in order: J gene, V gene, CDR3 protein.

>TRBJ1-5|TRBV7-2
CASSLGTANQPQHF
>TRBJ2-3|TRBV6-6
CASSFPAGGLSDTQYF
>TRBJ1-2|TRBV5-6
CASSLPTGGNYGYTF
>TRBJ2-2|TRBV7-8
CASSSREQGAGNTGELFF
>TRBJ1-5|TRBV6-6
CASRHGINQPQHF
>TRBJ1-6|TRBV5-1
CASSLGQVSSPLHF
>TRBJ2-5|TRBV20-1
CSAVLGETQYF
>TRBJ1-1|TRBV18
CASSPRTEMNTEAFF
>TRBJ2-7|TRBV29-1
CSVTDSNEQYF
>TRBJ1-5|TRBV29-1
CSVMTGGNQPQHF
>TRBJ1-5|TRBV7-9
CASSFSFREGHQPQHF
>TRBJ2-1|TRBV9
CASSVGQGSRGGRAYNEQFF
>TRBJ1-4|TRBV9
CASTGTGGNEKLFF
>TRBJ2-3|TRBV7-2
CASRQGTGGEDTQYF
>TRBJ2-1|TRBV5-1
CASSLSSGGYNEQFF
>TRBJ1-1|TRBV29-1
CSVEEVSGVGTFF
>TRBJ1-5|TRBV5-4
CASSRQGTDQPQHF